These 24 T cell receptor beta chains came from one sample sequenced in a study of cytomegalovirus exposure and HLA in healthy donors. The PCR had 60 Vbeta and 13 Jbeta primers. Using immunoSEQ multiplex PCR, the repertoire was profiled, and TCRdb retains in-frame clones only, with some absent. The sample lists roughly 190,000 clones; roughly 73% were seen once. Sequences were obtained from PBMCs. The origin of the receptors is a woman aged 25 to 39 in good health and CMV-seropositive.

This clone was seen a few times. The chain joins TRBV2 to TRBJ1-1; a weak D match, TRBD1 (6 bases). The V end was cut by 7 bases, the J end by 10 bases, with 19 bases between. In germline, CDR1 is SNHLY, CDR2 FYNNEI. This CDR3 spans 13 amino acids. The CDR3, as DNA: TGTGCCAGCACACTCGGTCAGGGCAGGGGAGCTTTCTTT. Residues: CASTLGQGRGAFF.

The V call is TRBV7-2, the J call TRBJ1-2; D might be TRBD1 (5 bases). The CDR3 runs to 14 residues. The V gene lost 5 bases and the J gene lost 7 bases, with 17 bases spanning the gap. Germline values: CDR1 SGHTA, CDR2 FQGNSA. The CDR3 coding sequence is TGTGCCAGCAGCCTTAGCGGGGGTCTGTTTGGCTACACCTTC. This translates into CASSLSGGLFGYTF. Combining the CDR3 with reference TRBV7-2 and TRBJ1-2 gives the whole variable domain GAGVSQSPSNKVTEKGKDVELRCDPISGHTALYWYRQSLGQGLEFLIYFQGNSAPDKSGLPSDRFSAERTGGSVSTLTIQRTQQEDSAVYLCASSLSGGLFGYTFGSGTRLTVV.

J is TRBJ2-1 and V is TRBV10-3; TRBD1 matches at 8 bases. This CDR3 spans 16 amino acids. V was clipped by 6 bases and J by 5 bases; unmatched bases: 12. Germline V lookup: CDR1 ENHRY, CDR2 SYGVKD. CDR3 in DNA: TGTGCCATCAGGAACCCGGGAGACAGGGGAAACAATGAGCAGTTCTTC. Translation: CAIRNPGDRGNNEQFF.

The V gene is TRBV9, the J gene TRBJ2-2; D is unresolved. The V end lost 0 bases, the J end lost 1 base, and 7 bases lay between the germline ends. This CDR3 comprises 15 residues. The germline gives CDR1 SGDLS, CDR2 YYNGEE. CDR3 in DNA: TGTGCCAGCAGCGTAGCTACTTGGAACACCGGGGAGCTGTTTTTT. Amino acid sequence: CASSVATWNTGELFF.

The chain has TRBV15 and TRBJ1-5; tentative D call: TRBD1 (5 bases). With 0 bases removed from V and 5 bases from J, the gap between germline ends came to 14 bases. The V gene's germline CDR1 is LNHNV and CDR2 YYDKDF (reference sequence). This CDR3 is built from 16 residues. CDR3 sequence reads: CATSRDLGQGYQPQHF. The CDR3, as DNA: TGTGCCACCAGCAGAGATCTCGGGCAGGGCTATCAGCCCCAGCATTTT.

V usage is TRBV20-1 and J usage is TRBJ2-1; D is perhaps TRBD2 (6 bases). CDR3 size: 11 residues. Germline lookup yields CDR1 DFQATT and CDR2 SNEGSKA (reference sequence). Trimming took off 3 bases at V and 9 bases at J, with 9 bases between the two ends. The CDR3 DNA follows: TGCAGTGCTAGCCTAGCGACTGAGCAGTTCTTC. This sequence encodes CSASLATEQFF.

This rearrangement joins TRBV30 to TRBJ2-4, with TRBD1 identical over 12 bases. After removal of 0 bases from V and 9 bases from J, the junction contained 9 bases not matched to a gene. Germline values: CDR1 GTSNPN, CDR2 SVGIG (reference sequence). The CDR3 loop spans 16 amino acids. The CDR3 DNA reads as TGTGCCTGGAGTGTTACGGGACAGGGGGCGTGGGGCATTCAGTACTTC. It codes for CAWSVTGQGAWGIQYF.

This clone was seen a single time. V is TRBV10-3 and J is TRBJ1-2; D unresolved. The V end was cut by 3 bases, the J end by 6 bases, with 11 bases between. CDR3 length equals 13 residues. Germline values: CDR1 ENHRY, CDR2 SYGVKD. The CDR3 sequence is CAISEGRGNGYTF. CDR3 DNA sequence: TGTGCCATCAGTGAAGGTCGGGGTAATGGCTACACCTTC.

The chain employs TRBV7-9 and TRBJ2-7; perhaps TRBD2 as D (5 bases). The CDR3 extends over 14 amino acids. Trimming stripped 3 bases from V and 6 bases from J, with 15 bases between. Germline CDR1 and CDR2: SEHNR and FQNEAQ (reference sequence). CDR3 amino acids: CASSFSGIGPEQYF. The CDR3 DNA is TGTGCCAGCAGCTTTTCCGGGATAGGCCCCGAGCAGTACTTC.

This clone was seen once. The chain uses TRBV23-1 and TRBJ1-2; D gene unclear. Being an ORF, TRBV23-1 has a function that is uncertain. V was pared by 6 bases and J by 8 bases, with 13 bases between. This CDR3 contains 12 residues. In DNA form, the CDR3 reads TGCGCCAGCAGGACGGAGGCGAAGGGCTACACCTTC. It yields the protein CASRTEAKGYTF.

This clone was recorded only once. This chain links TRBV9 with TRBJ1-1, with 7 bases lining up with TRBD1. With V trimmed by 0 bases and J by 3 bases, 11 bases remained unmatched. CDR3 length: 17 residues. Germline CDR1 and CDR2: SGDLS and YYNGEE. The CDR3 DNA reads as TGTGCCAGCAGCGTAGGATTGTGGACCACAGGGGACACTGAAGCTTTCTTT. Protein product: CASSVGLWTTGDTEAFF.

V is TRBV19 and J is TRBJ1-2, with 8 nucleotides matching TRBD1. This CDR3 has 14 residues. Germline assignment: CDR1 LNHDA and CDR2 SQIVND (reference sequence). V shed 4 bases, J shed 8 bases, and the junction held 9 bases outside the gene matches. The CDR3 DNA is TGTGCCAGTAGTACCGGACAGGGTCAATCGGGCTACACCTTC. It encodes CASSTGQGQSGYTF.

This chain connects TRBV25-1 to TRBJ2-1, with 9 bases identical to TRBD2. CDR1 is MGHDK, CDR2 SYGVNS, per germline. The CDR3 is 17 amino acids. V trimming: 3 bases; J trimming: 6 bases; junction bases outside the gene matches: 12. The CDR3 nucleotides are TGTGCCAGCAGTGAGCCCCACGGGGCGGGGGGGCGCAATGAGCAGTTCTTC. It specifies CASSEPHGAGGRNEQFF.

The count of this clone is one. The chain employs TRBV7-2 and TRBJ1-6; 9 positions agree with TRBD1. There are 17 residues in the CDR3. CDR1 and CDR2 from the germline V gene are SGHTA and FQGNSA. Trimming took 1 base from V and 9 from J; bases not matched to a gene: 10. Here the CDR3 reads CASSLVQGAGPGSPLHF. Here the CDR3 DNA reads TGTGCCAGCAGCTTAGTACAGGGGGCGGGTCCCGGTTCACCCCTCCACTTT. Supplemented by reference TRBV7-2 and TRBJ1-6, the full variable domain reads GAGVSQSPSNKVTEKGKDVELRCDPISGHTALYWYRQSLGQGLEFLIYFQGNSAPDKSGLPSDRFSAERTGGSVSTLTIQRTQQEDSAVYLCASSLVQGAGPGSPLHFGNGTRLTVT.

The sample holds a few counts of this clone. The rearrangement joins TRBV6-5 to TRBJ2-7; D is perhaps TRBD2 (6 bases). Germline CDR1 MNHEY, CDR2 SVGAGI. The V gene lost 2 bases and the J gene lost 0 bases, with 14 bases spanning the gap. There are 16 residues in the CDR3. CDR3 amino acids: CASSYNIAEGSYEQYF. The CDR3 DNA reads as TGTGCCAGCAGTTACAACATAGCGGAGGGCTCCTACGAGCAGTACTTC.

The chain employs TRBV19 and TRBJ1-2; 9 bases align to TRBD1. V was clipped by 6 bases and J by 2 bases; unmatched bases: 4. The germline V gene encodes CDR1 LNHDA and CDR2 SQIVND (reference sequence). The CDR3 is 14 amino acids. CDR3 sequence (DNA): TGTGCCAGTAGCGGCGGACAGGGGAACTATGGCTACACCTTC. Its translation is CASSGGQGNYGYTF.

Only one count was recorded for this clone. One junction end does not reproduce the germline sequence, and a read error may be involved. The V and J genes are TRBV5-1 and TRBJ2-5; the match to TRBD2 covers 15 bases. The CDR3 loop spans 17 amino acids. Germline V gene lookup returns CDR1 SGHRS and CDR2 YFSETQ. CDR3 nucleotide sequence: TGCGCCAGCAGTTTGGGACTAGCGGGAGGCAGATCGGAGACCCAGTACTTC. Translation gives CASSLGLAGGRSETQYF.

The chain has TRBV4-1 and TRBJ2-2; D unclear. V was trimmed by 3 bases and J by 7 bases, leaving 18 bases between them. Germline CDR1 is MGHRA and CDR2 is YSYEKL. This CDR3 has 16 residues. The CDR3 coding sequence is TGCGCCAGCAGCCATCCACCTCGGAACAGAAGCGGGGAGCTGTTTTTT. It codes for CASSHPPRNRSGELFF.

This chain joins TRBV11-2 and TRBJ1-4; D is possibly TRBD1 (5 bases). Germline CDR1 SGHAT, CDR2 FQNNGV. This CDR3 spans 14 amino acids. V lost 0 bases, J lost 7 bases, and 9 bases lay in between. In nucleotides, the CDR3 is TGTGCCAGCAGCTTAGATAGGGGCTCTGAAAAACTGTTTTTT. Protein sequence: CASSLDRGSEKLFF.

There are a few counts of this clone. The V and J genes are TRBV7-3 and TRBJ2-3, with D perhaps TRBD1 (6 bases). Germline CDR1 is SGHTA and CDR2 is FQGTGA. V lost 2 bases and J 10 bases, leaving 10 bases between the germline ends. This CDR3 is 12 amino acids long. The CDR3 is CASSLGGSSQYF. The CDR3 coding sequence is TGTGCCAGCAGCTTAGGGGGCTCCTCGCAGTATTTT. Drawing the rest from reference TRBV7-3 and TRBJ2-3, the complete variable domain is GAGVSQTPSNKVTEKGKYVELRCDPISGHTALYWYRQSLGQGPEFLIYFQGTGAADDSGLPNDRFFAVRPEGSVSTLKIQRTERGDSAVYLCASSLGGSSQYFGPGTRLTVL.

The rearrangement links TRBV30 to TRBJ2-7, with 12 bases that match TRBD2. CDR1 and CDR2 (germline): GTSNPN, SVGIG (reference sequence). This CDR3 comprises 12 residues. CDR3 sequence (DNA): TGTGCAGGACTAGCGGGATCCTACGAGCAGTACTTC. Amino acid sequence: CAGLAGSYEQYF.

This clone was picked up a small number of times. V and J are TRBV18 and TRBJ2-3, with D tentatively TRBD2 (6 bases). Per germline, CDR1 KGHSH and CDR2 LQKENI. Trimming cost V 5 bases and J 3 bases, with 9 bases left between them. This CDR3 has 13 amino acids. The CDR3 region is CASSGGPTDTQYF. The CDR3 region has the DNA TGTGCCAGCTCAGGAGGGCCAACAGATACGCAGTATTTT.

The CDR3 spells CASTTGTSSGNTIYF. The CDR3 nucleotides read TGCGCCAGCACAACGGGGACTAGCTCTGGAAACACCATATATTTT. This chain joins TRBV5-1 and TRBJ1-3; a possible D gene is TRBD1 (5 bases). V lost 6 bases, J lost 0 bases, and 13 bases lay in between. This CDR3 comprises 15 residues. Looked up from germline, CDR1 is SGHRS and CDR2 is YFSETQ.

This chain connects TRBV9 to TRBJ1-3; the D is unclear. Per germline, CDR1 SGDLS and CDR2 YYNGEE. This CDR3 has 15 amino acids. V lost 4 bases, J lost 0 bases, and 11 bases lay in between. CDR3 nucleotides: TGTGCCAGCAGCTCCCCCCACTTCTCTGGAAACACCATATATTTT. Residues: CASSSPHFSGNTIYF.